These T cell receptor beta chains were read from a single sample in a study of spatial heterogeneity in lung cancer. TCRdb re-called the 5' RACE reads through MiXCR, storing one row per CDR3 protein. The sample has over 15,000 distinct CDR3 sequences; 9.2% are singletons. The source material was PBMCs, sampled at follow-up. These receptors all stem from a male donor with early-stage non-small cell lung cancer. Each CDR3 is given with its conserved first and last residue. D genes are given only for firm matches. Expanded clones are given a class, and other clones once, few, many or no size at all.

J gene	clone size	D gene	V gene	CDR3 DNA	CDR3 protein
TRBJ2-1	many	NA	TRBV6-2/TRBV6-3	TGTGCCAGCAAGAGCAGCTCCTACAATGAGCAGTTCTTC	CASKSSSYNEQFF
TRBJ2-7	medium-sized	NA	TRBV5-1	TGCGCCAGCAGCTCCCCTCGGGGACCGTTCTACGAGCAGTACTTC	CASSSPRGPFYEQYF
TRBJ1-1	many	NA	TRBV29-1	TGCAGCGTTGAATGGGGGTCGGCCTTCGGGACTGAAGCTTTCTTT	CSVEWGSAFGTEAFF
TRBJ2-7	many	NA	TRBV4-2	TGTGCCAGCAGCCAAGAGCACAGGGTAGCCTACGAGCAGTACTTC	CASSQEHRVAYEQYF
TRBJ1-4	many	NA	TRBV9	TGTGCCAGCAGCGTAGAGCAGGGTGGAGAAAAACTGTTTTTT	CASSVEQGGEKLFF
TRBJ2-3	NA	TRBD2	TRBV12-3/TRBV12-4	TGTGCCAGCAACAGCGGGGGGGCCGGAGATACGCAGTATTTT	CASNSGGAGDTQYF
TRBJ2-3	many	TRBD1	TRBV18	TGTGCCAGCTCAACCGGACAGGAGATTGATACGCAGTATTTT	CASSTGQEIDTQYF
TRBJ2-7	many	NA	TRBV13	TGTGCCAGCAGCTTAAGAACGAACTACGAGCAGTACTTC	CASSLRTNYEQYF
TRBJ2-5	many	TRBD2	TRBV4-1	TGCGCCAGCAGCCAAGCGGGGGGAACCCAAGAGACCCAGTACTTC	CASSQAGGTQETQYF
TRBJ2-5	NA	TRBD2	TRBV7-8	TGTGCCAGCAGCTCGGGACTAGCGGGGGCGCCAGAGACCCAGTACTTC	CASSSGLAGAPETQYF
TRBJ2-1	NA	NA	TRBV14	TGTGCCAGCAGCCCCGTGGCCTTCTCCTACAATGAGCAGTTCTTC	CASSPVAFSYNEQFF
TRBJ2-2	many	TRBD2	TRBV30	TGTGCCTGGAGGGGTGGACTAGCGGGAGTTGCCGGGGAGCTGTTTTTT	CAWRGGLAGVAGELFF
TRBJ2-1	many	TRBD2	TRBV2	TGTGCCAGCATGCGGGGGATGAGCTCCTACAATGAGCAGTTCTTC	CASMRGMSSYNEQFF
TRBJ2-3	NA	TRBD2	TRBV5-4	TGTGCCAGCAGCCTGGGACTAGCGGGAGCAGATACGCAGTATTTT	CASSLGLAGADTQYF
TRBJ2-3	medium-sized	NA	TRBV6-1	TGTGCCAGCAGTGAAGGACGGGCAGATACGCAGTATTTT	CASSEGRADTQYF
TRBJ2-5	many	NA	TRBV7-8	TGTGCCAGCAGCTTAGGAGGAGCTATCAAAGAGACCCAGTACTTC	CASSLGGAIKETQYF
TRBJ2-7	many	TRBD1	TRBV27	TGTGCCAGCAGTACCTGGACAGGGAGTGGAAGCGAGCAGTACTTC	CASSTWTGSGSEQYF
TRBJ2-3	few	NA	TRBV7-9	TGTGCCAGCAGCTTAGCGCTCCTAGCGCAGGCGCAGTATTTT	CASSLALLAQAQYF